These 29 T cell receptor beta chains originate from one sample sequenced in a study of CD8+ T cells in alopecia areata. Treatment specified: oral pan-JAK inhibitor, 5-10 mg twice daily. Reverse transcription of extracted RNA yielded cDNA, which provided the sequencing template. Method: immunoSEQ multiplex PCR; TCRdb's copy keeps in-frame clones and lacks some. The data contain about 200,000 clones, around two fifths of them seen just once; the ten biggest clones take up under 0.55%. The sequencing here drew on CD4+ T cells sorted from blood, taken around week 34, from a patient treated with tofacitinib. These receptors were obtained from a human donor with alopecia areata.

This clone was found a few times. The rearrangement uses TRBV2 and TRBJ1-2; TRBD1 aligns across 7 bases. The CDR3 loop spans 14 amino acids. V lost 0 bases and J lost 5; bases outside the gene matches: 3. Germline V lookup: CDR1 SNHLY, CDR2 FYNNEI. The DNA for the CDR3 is TGTGCCAGCAGTGAAGCGGACAGGATGTATGGCTACACCTTC. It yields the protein CASSEADRMYGYTF. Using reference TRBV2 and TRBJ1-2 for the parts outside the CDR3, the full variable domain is EPEVTQTPSHQVTQMGQEVILRCVPISNHLYFYWYRQILGQKVEFLVSFYNNEISEKSEIFDDQFSVERPDGSNFTLKIRSTKLEDSAMYFCASSEADRMYGYTFGSGTRLTVV.

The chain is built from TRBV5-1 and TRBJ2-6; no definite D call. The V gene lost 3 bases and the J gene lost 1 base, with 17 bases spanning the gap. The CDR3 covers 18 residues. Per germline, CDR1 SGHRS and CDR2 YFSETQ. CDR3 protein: CASSSLGRVGSGANVLTF. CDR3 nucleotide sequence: TGCGCCAGCAGCTCGCTAGGCCGGGTAGGATCTGGGGCCAACGTCCTGACTTTC.

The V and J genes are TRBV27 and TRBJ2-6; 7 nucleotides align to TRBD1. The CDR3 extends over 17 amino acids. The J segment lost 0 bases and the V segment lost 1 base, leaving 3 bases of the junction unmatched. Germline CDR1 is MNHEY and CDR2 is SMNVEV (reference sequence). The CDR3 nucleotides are TGTGCCAGCAGTTTATACAGGGGCAGCTCTGGGGCCAACGTCCTGACTTTC. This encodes CASSLYRGSSGANVLTF.

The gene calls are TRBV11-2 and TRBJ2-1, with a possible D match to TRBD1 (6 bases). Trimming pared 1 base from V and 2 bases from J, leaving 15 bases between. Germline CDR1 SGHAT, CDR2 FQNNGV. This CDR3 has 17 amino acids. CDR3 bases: TGTGCCAGCAGCTTAGTTCCTGTGGCAGGGGCCTACAATGAGCAGTTCTTC. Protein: CASSLVPVAGAYNEQFF.

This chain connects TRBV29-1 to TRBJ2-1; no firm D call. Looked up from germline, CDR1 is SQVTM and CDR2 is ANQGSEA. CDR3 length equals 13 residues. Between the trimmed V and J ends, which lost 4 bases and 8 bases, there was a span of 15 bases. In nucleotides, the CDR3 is TGCAGCGTTGGTCTGGTCCTTTTAGATGAGCAGTTCTTC. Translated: CSVGLVLLDEQFF.

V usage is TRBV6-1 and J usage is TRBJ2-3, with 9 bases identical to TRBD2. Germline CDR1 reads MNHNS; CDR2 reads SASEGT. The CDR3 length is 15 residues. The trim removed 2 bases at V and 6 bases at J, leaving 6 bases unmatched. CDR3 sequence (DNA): TGTGCCAGCAGTGAACGTTCCGGGACTAGCGATACGCAGTATTTT. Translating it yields CASSERSGTSDTQYF.

CDR3 residues: CASSQATGARNTIYF. The CDR3 DNA sequence: TGTGCCAGCAGCCAAGCTACAGGGGCAAGAAACACCATATATTTT. The chain combines TRBV14 with TRBJ1-3; 7 bases are shared with TRBD1. Trimming at V came to 1 base and at J to 5 bases, leaving 5 bases not matched to a gene. Per the germline V gene, CDR1 is SGHDN and CDR2 is FVKESK. CDR3 size: 15 residues.

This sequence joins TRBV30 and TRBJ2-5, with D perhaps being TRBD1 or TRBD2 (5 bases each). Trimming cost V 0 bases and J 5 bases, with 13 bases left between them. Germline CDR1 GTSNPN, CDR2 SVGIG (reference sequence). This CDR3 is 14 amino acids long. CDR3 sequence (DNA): TGTGCCTGGAGTGTACGGGACGCCCGGGAGACCCAGTACTTC. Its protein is CAWSVRDARETQYF.

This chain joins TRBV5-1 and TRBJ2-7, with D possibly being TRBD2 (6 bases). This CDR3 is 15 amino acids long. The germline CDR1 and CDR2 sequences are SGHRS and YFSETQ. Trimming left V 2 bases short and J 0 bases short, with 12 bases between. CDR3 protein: CASSFWRGPSYEQYF. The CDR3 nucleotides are TGCGCCAGCAGCTTCTGGAGGGGTCCCTCCTACGAGCAGTACTTC. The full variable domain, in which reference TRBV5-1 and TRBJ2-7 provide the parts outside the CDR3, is KAGVTQTPRYLIKTRGQQVTLSCSPISGHRSVSWYQQTPGQGLQFLFEYFSETQRNKGNFPGRFSGRQFSNSRSEMNVSTLELGDSALYLCASSFWRGPSYEQYFGPGTRLTVT.

The CDR3 protein is CASSSLGRTETQYF. CDR3 coding DNA: TGTGCCAGCAGCTCCTTGGGGCGTACGGAGACCCAGTACTTC. The chain carries TRBV7-8 and TRBJ2-5; a possible D gene is TRBD1 (5 bases). The CDR3 runs to 14 residues. Germline CDR1 reads SGHVS; CDR2 reads FQNEAQ. Trimming pared 4 bases from V and 5 bases from J, leaving 14 bases between. The entire variable domain, with the rest obtained from reference TRBV7-8 and TRBJ2-5, is as follows: GAGVSQSPRYKVAKRGQDVALRCDPISGHVSLFWYQQALGQGPEFLTYFQNEAQLDKSGLPSDRFFAERPEGSVSTLKIQRTQQEDSAVYLCASSSLGRTETQYFGPGTRLLVL.

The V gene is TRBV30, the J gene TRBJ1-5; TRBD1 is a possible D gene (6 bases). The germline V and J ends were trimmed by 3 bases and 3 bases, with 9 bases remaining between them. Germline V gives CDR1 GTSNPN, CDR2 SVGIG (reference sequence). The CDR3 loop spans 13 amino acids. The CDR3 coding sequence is TGTGCCTGGAGCGGGGGCCTCAATCAGCCCCAGCATTTT. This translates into CAWSGGLNQPQHF.

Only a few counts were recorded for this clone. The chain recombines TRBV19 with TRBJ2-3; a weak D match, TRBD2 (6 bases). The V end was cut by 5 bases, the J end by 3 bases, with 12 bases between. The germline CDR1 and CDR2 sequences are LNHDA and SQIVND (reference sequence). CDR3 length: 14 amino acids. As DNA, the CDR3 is TGTGCCAGTAGTCCCGGGAGTCGGACAGATACGCAGTATTTT. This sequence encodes CASSPGSRTDTQYF. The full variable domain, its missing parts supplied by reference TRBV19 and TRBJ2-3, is DGGITQSPKYLFRKEGQNVTLSCEQNLNHDAMYWYRQDPGQGLRLIYYSQIVNDFQKGDIAEGYSVSREKKESFPLTVTSAQKNPTAFYLCASSPGSRTDTQYFGPGTRLTVL.

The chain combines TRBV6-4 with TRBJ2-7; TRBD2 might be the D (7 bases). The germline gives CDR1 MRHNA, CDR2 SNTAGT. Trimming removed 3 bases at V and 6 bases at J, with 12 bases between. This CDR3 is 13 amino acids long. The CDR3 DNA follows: TGTGCCAGCAGTGAAGGGGGAGGGCTCGAGCAGTACTTC. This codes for CASSEGGGLEQYF.

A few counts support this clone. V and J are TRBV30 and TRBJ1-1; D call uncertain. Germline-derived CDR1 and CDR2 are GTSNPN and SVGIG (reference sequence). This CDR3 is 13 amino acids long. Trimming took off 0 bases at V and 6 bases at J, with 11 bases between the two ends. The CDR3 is CAWSVPGWPEAFF. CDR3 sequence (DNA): TGTGCCTGGAGTGTACCGGGATGGCCTGAAGCTTTCTTT.

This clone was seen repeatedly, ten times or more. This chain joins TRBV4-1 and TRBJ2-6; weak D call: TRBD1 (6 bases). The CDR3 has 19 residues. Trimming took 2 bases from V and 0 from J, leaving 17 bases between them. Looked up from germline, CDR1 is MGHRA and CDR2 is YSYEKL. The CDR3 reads CASSQLGTQDLSGANVLTF. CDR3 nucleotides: TGCGCCAGCAGCCAACTAGGGACACAGGATCTCTCTGGGGCCAACGTCCTGACTTTC.

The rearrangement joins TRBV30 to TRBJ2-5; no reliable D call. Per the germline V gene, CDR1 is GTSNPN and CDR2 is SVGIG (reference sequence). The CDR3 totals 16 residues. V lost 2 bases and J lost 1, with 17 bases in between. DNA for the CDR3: TGTGCCTGGAGTCACCAAGTCGTAGTGGGCCAAGAGACCCAGTACTTC. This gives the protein CAWSHQVVVGQETQYF.

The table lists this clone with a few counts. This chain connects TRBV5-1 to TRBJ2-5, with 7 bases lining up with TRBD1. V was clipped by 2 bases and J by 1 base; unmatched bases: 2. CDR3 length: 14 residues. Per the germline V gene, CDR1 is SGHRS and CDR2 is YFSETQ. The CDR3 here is CASSLGQVQETQYF. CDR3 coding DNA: TGCGCCAGCAGCTTAGGACAGGTCCAAGAGACCCAGTACTTC.

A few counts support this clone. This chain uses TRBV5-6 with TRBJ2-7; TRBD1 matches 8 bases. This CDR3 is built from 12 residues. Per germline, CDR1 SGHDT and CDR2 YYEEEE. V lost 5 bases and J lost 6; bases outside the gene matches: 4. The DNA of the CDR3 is TGTGCCAGCAGACCCACAGGGGGCGAGCAGTACTTC. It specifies CASRPTGGEQYF.

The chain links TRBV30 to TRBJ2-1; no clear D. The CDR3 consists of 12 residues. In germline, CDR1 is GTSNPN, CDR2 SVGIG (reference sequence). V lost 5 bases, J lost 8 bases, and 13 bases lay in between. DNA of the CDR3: TGTGCCTGGGGAAAGGGTAGCCATGAGCAGTTCTTC. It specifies CAWGKGSHEQFF.

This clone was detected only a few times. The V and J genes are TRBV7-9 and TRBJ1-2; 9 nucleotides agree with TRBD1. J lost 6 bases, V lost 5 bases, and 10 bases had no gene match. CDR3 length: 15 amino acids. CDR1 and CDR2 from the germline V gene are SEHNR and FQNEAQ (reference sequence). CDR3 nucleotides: TGTGCCAGCAGCCATCCCGGACAGGGGTTGAATGGCTACACCTTC. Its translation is CASSHPGQGLNGYTF.

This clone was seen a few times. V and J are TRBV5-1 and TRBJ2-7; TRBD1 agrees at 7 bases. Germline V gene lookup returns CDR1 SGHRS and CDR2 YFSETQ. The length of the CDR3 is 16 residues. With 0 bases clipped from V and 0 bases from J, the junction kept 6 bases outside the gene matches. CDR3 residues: CASSLGGDSLSYEQYF. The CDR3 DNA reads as TGCGCCAGCAGCTTGGGAGGGGACAGCCTCTCCTACGAGCAGTACTTC.

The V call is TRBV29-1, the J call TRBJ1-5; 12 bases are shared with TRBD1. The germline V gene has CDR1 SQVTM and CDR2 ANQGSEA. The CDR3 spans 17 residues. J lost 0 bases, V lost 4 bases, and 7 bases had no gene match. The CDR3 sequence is CSVGGTGGTVSNQPQHF. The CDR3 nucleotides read TGCAGCGTTGGAGGGACAGGGGGCACAGTTAGCAATCAGCCCCAGCATTTT. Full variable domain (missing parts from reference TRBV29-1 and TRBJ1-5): SAVISQKPSRDICQRGTSLTIQCQVDSQVTMMFWYRQQPGQSLTLIATANQGSEATYESGFVIDKFPISRPNLTFSTLTVSNMSPEDSSIYLCSVGGTGGTVSNQPQHFGDGTRLSIL.

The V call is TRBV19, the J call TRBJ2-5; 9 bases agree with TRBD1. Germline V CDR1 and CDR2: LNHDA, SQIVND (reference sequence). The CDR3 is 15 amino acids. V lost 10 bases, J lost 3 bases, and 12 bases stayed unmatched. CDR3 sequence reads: CATTQPGQGEETQYF. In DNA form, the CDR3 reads TGTGCCACCACACAACCGGGACAGGGAGAAGAGACCCAGTACTTC.

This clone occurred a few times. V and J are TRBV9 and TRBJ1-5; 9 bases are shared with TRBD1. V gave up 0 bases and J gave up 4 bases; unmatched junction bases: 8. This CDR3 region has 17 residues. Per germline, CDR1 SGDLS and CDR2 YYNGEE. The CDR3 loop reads CASSVGTGVGWNQPQHF. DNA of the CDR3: TGTGCCAGCAGCGTAGGGACAGGGGTAGGATGGAATCAGCCCCAGCATTTT.

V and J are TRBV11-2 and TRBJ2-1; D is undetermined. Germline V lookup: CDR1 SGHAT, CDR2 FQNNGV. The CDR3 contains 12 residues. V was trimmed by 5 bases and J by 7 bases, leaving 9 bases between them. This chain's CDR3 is CASSLDENEQFF. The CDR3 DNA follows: TGTGCCAGCAGCCTGGACGAGAATGAGCAGTTCTTC.

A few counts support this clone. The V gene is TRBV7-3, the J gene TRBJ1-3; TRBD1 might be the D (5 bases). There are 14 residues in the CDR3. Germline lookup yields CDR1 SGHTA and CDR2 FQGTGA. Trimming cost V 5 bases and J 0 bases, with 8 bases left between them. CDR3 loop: CASSPGSSGNTIYF. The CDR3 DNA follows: TGTGCCAGCAGCCCAGGGAGCTCTGGAAACACCATATATTTT.

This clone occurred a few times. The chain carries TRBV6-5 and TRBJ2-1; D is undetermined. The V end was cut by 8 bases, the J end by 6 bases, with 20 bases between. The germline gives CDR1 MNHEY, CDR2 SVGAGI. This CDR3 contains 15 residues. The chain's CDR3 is CASSPLGKATNEQFF. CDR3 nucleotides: TGTGCCAGCTCACCCCTTGGGAAAGCCACCAATGAGCAGTTCTTC.

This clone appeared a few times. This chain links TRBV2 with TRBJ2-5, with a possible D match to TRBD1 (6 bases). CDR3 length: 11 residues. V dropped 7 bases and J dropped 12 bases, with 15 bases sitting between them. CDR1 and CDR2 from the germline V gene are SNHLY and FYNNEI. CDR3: CASTKPGQEYF. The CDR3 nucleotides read TGTGCCAGCACGAAACCGGGACAAGAGTACTTC.

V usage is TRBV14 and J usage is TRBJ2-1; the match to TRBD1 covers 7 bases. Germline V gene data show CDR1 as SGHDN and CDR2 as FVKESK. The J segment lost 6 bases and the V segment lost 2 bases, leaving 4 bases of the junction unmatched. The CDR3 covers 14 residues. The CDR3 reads CASSQRQGRNEQFF. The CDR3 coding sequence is TGTGCCAGCAGCCAAAGACAGGGTCGCAATGAGCAGTTCTTC.